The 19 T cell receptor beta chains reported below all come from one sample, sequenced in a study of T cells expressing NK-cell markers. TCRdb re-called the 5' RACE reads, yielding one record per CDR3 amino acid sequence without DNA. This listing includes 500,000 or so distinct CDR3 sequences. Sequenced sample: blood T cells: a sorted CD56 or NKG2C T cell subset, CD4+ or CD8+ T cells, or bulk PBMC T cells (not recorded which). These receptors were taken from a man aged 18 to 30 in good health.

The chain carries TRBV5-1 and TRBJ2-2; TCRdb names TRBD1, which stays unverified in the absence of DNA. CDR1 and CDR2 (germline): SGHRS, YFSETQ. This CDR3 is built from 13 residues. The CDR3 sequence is CASRDRENGELFF.

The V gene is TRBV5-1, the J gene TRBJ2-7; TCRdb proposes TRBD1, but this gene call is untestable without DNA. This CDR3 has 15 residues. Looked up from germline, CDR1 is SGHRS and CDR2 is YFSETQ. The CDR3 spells CASKGQARYSGEQYF.

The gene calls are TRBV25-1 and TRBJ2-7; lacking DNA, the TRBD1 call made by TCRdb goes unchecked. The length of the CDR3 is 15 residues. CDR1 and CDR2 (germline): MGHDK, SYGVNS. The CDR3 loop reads CASSEYPGEAYEQYF.

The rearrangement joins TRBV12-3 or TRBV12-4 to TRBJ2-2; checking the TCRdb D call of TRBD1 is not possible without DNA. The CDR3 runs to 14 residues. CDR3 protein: CASTPDRMSGELFF.

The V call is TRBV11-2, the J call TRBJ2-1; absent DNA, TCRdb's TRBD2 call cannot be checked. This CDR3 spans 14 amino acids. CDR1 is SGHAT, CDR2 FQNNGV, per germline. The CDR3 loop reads CASSLPSGHNEQFF.

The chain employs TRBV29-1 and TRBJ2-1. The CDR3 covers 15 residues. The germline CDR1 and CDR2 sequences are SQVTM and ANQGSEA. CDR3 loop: CSVEELRIANNEQFF.

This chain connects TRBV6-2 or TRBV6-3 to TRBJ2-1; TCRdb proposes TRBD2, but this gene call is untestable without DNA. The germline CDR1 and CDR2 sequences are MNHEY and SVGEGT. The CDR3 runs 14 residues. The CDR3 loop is CASSYSRAIAYGFF.

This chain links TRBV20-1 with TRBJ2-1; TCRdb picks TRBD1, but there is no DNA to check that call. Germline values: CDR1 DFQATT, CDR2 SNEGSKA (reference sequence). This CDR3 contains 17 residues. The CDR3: CSASGRGLSGSYNEQFF.

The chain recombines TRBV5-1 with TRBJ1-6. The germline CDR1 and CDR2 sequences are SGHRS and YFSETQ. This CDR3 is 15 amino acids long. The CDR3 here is CASSLVSGMDSPLHF.

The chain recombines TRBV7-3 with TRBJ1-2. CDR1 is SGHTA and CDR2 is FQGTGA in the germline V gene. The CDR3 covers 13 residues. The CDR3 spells CASSLPGRKGYTF.

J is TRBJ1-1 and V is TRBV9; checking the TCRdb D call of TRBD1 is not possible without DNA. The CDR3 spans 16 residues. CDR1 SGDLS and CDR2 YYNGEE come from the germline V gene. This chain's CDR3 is CASSDERTGLNTEAFF. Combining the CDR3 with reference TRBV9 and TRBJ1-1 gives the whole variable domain DSGVTQTPKHLITATGQRVTLRCSPRSGDLSVYWYQQSLDQGLQFLIQYYNGEERAKGNILERFSAQQFPDLHSELNLSSLELGDSALYFCASSDERTGLNTEAFFGQGTRLTVV.

CDR3 sequence reads: CASSLVGDSEQYF. J is TRBJ2-7 and V is TRBV7-9; TCRdb's D call, TRBD1, is unchecked because there is no DNA. The CDR3 sequence is 13 residues long. Germline V gene data show CDR1 as SEHNR and CDR2 as FQNEAQ (reference sequence).

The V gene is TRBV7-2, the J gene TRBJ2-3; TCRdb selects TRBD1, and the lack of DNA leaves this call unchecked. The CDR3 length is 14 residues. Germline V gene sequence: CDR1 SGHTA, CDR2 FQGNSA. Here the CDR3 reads CASSQWAVTDTQYF.

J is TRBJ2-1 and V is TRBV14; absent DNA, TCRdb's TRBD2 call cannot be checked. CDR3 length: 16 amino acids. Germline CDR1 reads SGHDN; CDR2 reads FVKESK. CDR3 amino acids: CASSQLLAGLNNEQFF.

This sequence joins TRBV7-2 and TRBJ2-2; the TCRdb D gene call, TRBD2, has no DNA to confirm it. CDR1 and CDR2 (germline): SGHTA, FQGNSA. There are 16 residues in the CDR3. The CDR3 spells CASSSTSGRAGGELFF.

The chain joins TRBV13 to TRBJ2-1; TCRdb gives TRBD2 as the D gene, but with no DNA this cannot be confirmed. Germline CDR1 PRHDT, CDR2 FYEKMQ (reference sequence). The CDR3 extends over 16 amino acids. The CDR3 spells CASSFSGRNLNNEQFF.

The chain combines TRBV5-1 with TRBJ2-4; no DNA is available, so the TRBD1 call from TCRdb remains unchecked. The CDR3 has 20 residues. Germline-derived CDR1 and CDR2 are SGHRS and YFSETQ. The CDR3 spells CASSLTGGLGGSLAKNIQYF.

CDR3 protein: CSARVGPEQFF. The gene calls are TRBV20-1 and TRBJ2-1; TCRdb selects TRBD2, and the lack of DNA leaves this call unchecked. Germline V lookup: CDR1 DFQATT, CDR2 SNEGSKA (reference sequence). The CDR3 is 11 amino acids.

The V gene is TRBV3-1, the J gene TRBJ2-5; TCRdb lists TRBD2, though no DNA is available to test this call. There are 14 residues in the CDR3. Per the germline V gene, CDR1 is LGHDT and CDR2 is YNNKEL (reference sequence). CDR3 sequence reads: CASSRRTAGETQYF.